A single TCR beta chain is shown here with its context. Antigen unknown. These data originate in a study of identical twins. Whole-study results and caveats: Out-of-frame alpha sequences that twins shared showed excess low generation probability.

MiXCR was run by TCRdb on the 5' RACE reads, yielding one entry per CDR3 protein. The sample lists roughly 540,000 distinct CDR3 sequences, under 25% occurring once. Donors were all healthy Caucasians. The CDR3 loop spans 14 amino acids. The V end was cut by 5 bases, the J end by 6 bases, with 16 bases between. Germline values: CDR1 MNHEY, CDR2 SMNVEV (reference sequence). This sample also belongs to another study, concerning T cells expressing NK-cell markers.

Sequenced input: CD4+ T cells sorted from blood. The receptor was derived from a woman aged 18 to 35 in good health. The genes are TRBV27 and TRBJ1-2; tentative D call: TRBD1 (5 bases). CDR3 region: CASSQQGIGNGYTF. CDR3 DNA sequence: TGTGCCAGCAGTCAGCAGGGTATCGGGAATGGCTACACCTTC.